This TCR beta chain comes out of a study of post-analysis software for immune sequencing data. General study results and limits: Multiple sclerosis patients showed significantly lower normalized Chao1 diversity than controls did. In patients, TRBV5-6, TRBV5-1 and TRBV20-1 belonged to roughly 5 TRBV segments found more frequently than in controls. Strong same-batch co-clustering of samples appeared with F measure clustering.

V lost 1 base to trimming and J lost 9 bases; unmatched junction nucleotides: 13. The CDR3 length is 18 residues. Germline V gene sequence: CDR1 SGHRS, CDR2 YFSETQ. Researchers reported that TCR beta cDNA libraries carried unique molecular identifiers. The yield from roughly 1 to 10 million T cells was around 500,000 cDNA molecules in total. In TCRdb, the PCR reads were re-called with MiXCR into one record per CDR3 protein. The table shows about 770,000 distinct CDR3 sequences, with around 42% occurring only once. About this clonotype: Its antigen is currently unknown.

The V and J genes are TRBV5-1 and TRBJ2-1; 13 nucleotides match TRBD2. The sequencing sample was made of blood. This sequence originates from a girl aged 5 to 17 with multiple sclerosis. The CDR3 region has the DNA TGCGCCAGCAGCTTGTTGGGACTAGCGGGAATTTCACTTAGTGAGCAGTTCTTC. It yields the protein CASSLLGLAGISLSEQFF. The full variable domain, with the rest looked up from reference TRBV5-1 and TRBJ2-1, is KAGVTQTPRYLIKTRGQQVTLSCSPISGHRSVSWYQQTPGQGLQFLFEYFSETQRNKGNFPGRFSGRQFSNSRSEMNVSTLELGDSALYLCASSLLGLAGISLSEQFFGPGTRLTVL.